The entry below gives a single TCR beta chain sequence along with its context. Only in-frame clones appear in the TCRdb table, and some are missing; sequencing was by immunoSEQ multiplex PCR. The repertoire holds about 400,000 clones, 88% seen once, with around 1.9% in the top ten. These data are taken from a study of blood T cell repertoires in COVID-19. The study recruited people aged about 18 to 95 years across roughly 23 US areas. In germline, CDR1 is MGHRA, CDR2 YSYEKL. The J segment lost 4 bases and the V segment lost 5 bases, leaving 0 bases of the junction unmatched. This CDR3 contains 13 residues.

The genes are TRBV4-1 and TRBJ2-2; TRBD1 aligns across 8 bases. Sequencing was carried out using PBMCs or T cells enriched from blood (not recorded which). This TCR came from a woman in her thirties or forties with acute COVID-19. Here the CDR3 DNA reads TGCGCCAGCAGCGACAGGGGCACCGGGGAGCTGTTTTTT. Its translation is CASSDRGTGELFF.